This T cell receptor (beta chain) originates from a study of shared clonotypes between healthy human individuals. Overall study findings and caveats: Sharing across four donors was seen in roughly 5% of naive CD4 clonotypes. Relative to memory subsets, naive subsets generally showed larger estimated richness. Clonotypes shared by all four sorted-subset donors had higher generation probabilities than non-shared clonotypes.

With regard to this clone: The antigen is unknown.

CDR1 SNHLY and CDR2 FYNNEI come from the germline V gene. The CDR3 covers 13 residues. V lost 1 base and J lost 8, with 11 bases in between. The method was immunoSEQ multiplex PCR; TCRdb's version includes in-frame clones alone and lacks a portion of them. The table shows approximately 2.5 million clones, with more than 90% occurring only once. Sequencing used naive CD4+ T cells sorted from blood. Noted subset: CD45RA+ positively selected. The receptor was isolated from a young man in good health. This chain joins TRBV2 and TRBJ1-2, with D hard to call. CDR3 sequence: CASSEGREWGYTF. The DNA of the CDR3 is TGTGCCAGCAGTGAAGGAAGGGAATGGGGCTACACCTTC.